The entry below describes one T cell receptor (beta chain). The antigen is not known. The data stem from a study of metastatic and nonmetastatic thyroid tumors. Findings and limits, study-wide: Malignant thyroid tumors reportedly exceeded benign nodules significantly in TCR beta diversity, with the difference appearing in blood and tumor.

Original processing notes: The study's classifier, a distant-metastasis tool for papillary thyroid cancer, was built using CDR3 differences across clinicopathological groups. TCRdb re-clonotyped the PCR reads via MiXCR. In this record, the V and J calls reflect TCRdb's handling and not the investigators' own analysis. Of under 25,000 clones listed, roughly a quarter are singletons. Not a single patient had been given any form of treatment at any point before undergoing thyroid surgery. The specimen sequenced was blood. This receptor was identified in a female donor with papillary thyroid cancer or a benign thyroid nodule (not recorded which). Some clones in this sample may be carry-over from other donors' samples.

The CDR3 spells CASSRTSGGEYF. CDR3 nucleotides: TGTGCCAGCAGCCGGACTAGCGGAGGGGAATATTTT. The rearrangement links TRBV6-1 to TRBJ2-3, with TRBD2 matching over 10 bases. Germline V lookup: CDR1 MNHNS, CDR2 SASEGT. This CDR3 is built from 12 residues. The trim removed 6 bases at V and 15 bases at J, leaving 9 bases unmatched.